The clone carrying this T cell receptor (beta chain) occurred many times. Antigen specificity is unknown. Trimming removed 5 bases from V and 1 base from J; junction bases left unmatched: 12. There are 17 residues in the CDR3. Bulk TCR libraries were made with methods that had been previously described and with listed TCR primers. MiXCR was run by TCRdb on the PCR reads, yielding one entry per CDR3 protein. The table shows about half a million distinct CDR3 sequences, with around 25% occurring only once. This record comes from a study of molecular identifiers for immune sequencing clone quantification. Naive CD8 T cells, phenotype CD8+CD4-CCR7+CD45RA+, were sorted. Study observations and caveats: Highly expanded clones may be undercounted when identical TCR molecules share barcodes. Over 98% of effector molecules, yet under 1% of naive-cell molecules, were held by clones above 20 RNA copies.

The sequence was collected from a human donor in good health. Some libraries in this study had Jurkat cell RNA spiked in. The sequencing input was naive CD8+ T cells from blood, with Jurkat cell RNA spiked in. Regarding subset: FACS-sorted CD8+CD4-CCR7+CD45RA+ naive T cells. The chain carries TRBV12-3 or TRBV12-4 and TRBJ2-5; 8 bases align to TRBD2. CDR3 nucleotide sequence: TGTGCCAGCAGTCAAATCGCGGGGGGCCCACTCCAAGAGACCCAGTACTTC. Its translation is CASSQIAGGPLQETQYF.